Each of the 27 T cell receptor beta chains below was sequenced from the same sample in a study of T cell responses to AZD1222 COVID-19 vaccine. TCRdb's copy holds only in-frame clones and misses some; the assay was immunoSEQ multiplex PCR. The data contain some 170,000 clones, about 93% of them seen just once; the ten biggest clones take up approximately 0.98%. Sample: peripheral blood, taken 28 days after the second dose of the MenACWY control vaccine. The receptors were sampled from an adult who received the MenACWY meningococcal vaccine as a control.

As for this clone: The sample carries other DNA sequences with the same CDR3. The chain uses TRBV6-5 and TRBJ1-2, with a tentative D call TRBD1 (6 bases). V lost 5 bases and J lost 2, with 9 bases in between. Germline CDR1 reads MNHEY; CDR2 reads SVGAGI. This CDR3 comprises 13 residues. The CDR3 is CASSPDSNYGYTF. The CDR3 coding sequence is TGTGCCAGCAGTCCGGACAGCAACTATGGCTACACCTTC.

CDR3 in amino acids: CASRGGGAGKETQYF. The CDR3 DNA follows: TGTGCCAGTAGAGGAGGGGGCGCAGGAAAAGAGACCCAGTACTTC. V is TRBV19 and J is TRBJ2-5; perhaps TRBD1 as D (7 bases). Germline V gene lookup returns CDR1 LNHDA and CDR2 SQIVND (reference sequence). Trimming removed 6 bases from V and 3 bases from J, with 17 bases in between. CDR3 size: 15 residues.

The chain combines TRBV28 with TRBJ2-7, with D possibly being TRBD1 (5 bases). There are 12 residues in the CDR3. Per the germline V gene, CDR1 is MDHEN and CDR2 is SYDVKM. V dropped 6 bases and J dropped 2 bases, with 8 bases sitting between them. In DNA, the CDR3 is TGTGCCAGCAGCGTGACAGCCTACGAGCAGTACTTC. Translation gives CASSVTAYEQYF.

This rearrangement joins TRBV18 to TRBJ1-4; D possibly corresponds to TRBD1 (6 bases). The CDR3 loop spans 14 amino acids. Trimming took off 3 bases at V and 4 bases at J, with 9 bases between the two ends. Germline CDR1 reads KGHSH; CDR2 reads LQKENI. The CDR3 nucleotides are TGTGCCAGCTCACCGGGGGCCCGTAATGAAAAACTGTTTTTT. Its protein is CASSPGARNEKLFF.

The rearrangement joins TRBV6-4 to TRBJ1-2; possibly TRBD1 for D (5 bases). The V gene's germline CDR1 is MRHNA and CDR2 SNTAGT. The CDR3 is 13 residues long. V lost 5 bases and J lost 6, with 13 bases in between. The CDR3 protein is CASSRDPRDGYTF. In DNA, the CDR3 is TGTGCCAGCAGTAGGGACCCTCGGGATGGCTACACCTTC.

This sequence joins TRBV6-5 and TRBJ1-4; unclear D gene. Trimming stripped 6 bases from V and 14 bases from J, with 22 bases between. Germline CDR1 and CDR2: MNHEY and SVGAGI. This CDR3 contains 14 residues. CDR3 bases: TGTGCCAGCAGGACAATGCTCGATTCAGGACCCCTGTTTTTT. It yields the protein CASRTMLDSGPLFF.

This rearrangement joins TRBV7-6 to TRBJ1-4, with D maybe TRBD1 (5 bases). The V and J ends lost 2 bases and 4 bases respectively, with 8 bases between them. CDR1 is SGHVS and CDR2 is FNYEAQ in the germline V gene. This CDR3 contains 14 residues. The CDR3 reads CASSLQGFNEKLFF. DNA for the CDR3: TGTGCCAGCAGCTTACAGGGATTTAATGAAAAACTGTTTTTT. Based on the CDR3 plus reference TRBV7-6 and TRBJ1-4, the full variable domain is GAGVSQSPRYKVTKRGQDVALRCDPISGHVSLYWYRQALGQGPEFLTYFNYEAQQDKSGLPNDRFSAERPEGSISTLTIQRTEQRDSAMYRCASSLQGFNEKLFFGSGTQLSVL.

This clone showed up just once. The chain is built from TRBV19 and TRBJ2-6; TRBD1 matches at 8 bases. Germline assignment: CDR1 LNHDA and CDR2 SQIVND (reference sequence). V gave up 6 bases and J gave up 4 bases; unmatched junction bases: 11. This CDR3 is built from 17 residues. CDR3 amino acids: CASRMGTGLWGANVLTF. Written as DNA, the CDR3 is TGTGCCAGTAGGATGGGGACAGGCCTCTGGGGGGCCAACGTCCTGACTTTC.

This clone was found once. The chain has TRBV11-2 and TRBJ2-3, with TRBD1 as a possible D gene (5 bases). CDR3 length: 14 amino acids. The V end was cut by 5 bases, the J end by 2 bases, with 11 bases between. Germline V gene data show CDR1 as SGHAT and CDR2 as FQNNGV. CDR3 nucleotides: TGTGCCAGCAGCCCGACAGCCACCACAGATACGCAGTATTTT. Translated, it gives CASSPTATTDTQYF.

The chain combines TRBV5-1 with TRBJ2-7; possible D gene TRBD1, 6 bases. The CDR3 spans 15 residues. Germline V CDR1 and CDR2: SGHRS, YFSETQ. Between the trimmed V and J ends, which lost 4 bases and 3 bases, there was a span of 17 bases. The CDR3 DNA is TGCGCCAGCAGCCCGGACAGCTCTCGGGGCTACGAGCAGTACTTC. This translates into CASSPDSSRGYEQYF.

J is TRBJ1-4 and V is TRBV7-3; D unresolved. The CDR3 runs 15 residues. Trimming stripped 0 bases from V and 5 bases from J, with 10 bases between. The germline V gene encodes CDR1 SGHTA and CDR2 FQGTGA. The CDR3 nucleotides read TGTGCCAGCAGCTTAACGTCGGCGGTCAATGAAAAACTGTTTTTT. It is translated as CASSLTSAVNEKLFF.

The V and J genes are TRBV7-2 and TRBJ1-2; D perhaps matches TRBD1 (6 bases). The CDR3 is 14 residues long. V was cut by 6 bases and J by 5 bases, with 16 bases left in between. Germline assignment: CDR1 SGHTA and CDR2 FQGNSA. The CDR3 sequence is CASRSGTRAYGYTF. CDR3 nucleotides: TGTGCCAGCAGATCCGGGACACGGGCTTATGGCTACACCTTC.

The chain couples TRBV6-5 to TRBJ2-2, with D uncertain. Germline V gene lookup returns CDR1 MNHEY and CDR2 SVGAGI. The CDR3 totals 13 residues. Trimming removed 4 bases from V and 6 bases from J, with 9 bases in between. In DNA form, the CDR3 reads TGTGCCAGCAGTTTGCCCGGGTCCGGGGAGCTGTTTTTT. As protein: CASSLPGSGELFF.

The V and J genes are TRBV6-5 and TRBJ1-2; D perhaps matches TRBD1 (5 bases). Between the trimmed V and J ends, which lost 9 bases and 2 bases, there was a span of 10 bases. The CDR3 covers 12 residues. Looked up from germline, CDR1 is MNHEY and CDR2 is SVGAGI. CDR3 DNA: TGTGCCAGTGCCAGGGTCAACTATGGCTACACCTTC. This codes for CASARVNYGYTF.

This chain uses TRBV7-8 with TRBJ2-4; D possibly uses TRBD1 or TRBD2 (5 bases each). V lost 0 bases to trimming and J lost 3 bases, with 9 bases between them. This CDR3 comprises 15 residues. Germline V lookup: CDR1 SGHVS, CDR2 FQNEAQ. The CDR3 nucleotides are TGTGCCAGCAGCTTAGCGGGGGTGGGCAAAAACATTCAGTACTTC. It is translated as CASSLAGVGKNIQYF.

V is TRBV18 and J is TRBJ1-4; D possibly corresponds to TRBD1 (6 bases). The V gene lost 2 bases and the J gene lost 8 bases, with 15 bases spanning the gap. Germline V lookup: CDR1 KGHSH, CDR2 LQKENI. The CDR3 spans 15 residues. The CDR3 bases are TGTGCCAGCTCACCATTGAGACAGGAAAACGAAAAACTGTTTTTT. Protein product: CASSPLRQENEKLFF.

The chain has TRBV5-5 and TRBJ1-5, with D hard to call. Germline-derived CDR1 and CDR2 are SGHKS and YYEKEE (reference sequence). The CDR3 is 14 amino acids. The V gene lost 0 bases and the J gene lost 9 bases, with 13 bases spanning the gap. The CDR3 sequence is CASSLGYIRGPQHF. The CDR3 bases are TGTGCCAGCAGCTTGGGCTATATACGGGGGCCCCAGCATTTT.

This rearrangement joins TRBV18 to TRBJ1-2, with a tentative D call TRBD1 (6 bases). The CDR3 has 13 amino acids. Trimming cost V 3 bases and J 8 bases, with 13 bases left between them. Germline V gene lookup returns CDR1 KGHSH and CDR2 LQKENI. CDR3 DNA sequence: TGTGCCAGCTCACCCGGACAGATAGAAGGCTACACCTTC. Residues: CASSPGQIEGYTF.

The V call is TRBV27, the J call TRBJ2-3, with 7 bases identical to TRBD1. With 2 bases clipped from V and 5 bases from J, the junction kept 10 bases outside the gene matches. This CDR3 comprises 16 residues. Germline V gene data show CDR1 as MNHEY and CDR2 as SMNVEV (reference sequence). The CDR3 region has the DNA TGTGCCAGCAGTTTAATGACGGACAGGCGGAAAGATACGCAGTATTTT. Translating gives CASSLMTDRRKDTQYF.

The table lists this clone with a few counts. V is TRBV9 and J is TRBJ2-2; 13 nucleotides agree with TRBD2. The junction had 7 bases not matched to a gene; V was cut back by 4 bases and J by 7 bases. The germline V gene has CDR1 SGDLS and CDR2 YYNGEE. This CDR3 has 16 amino acids. CDR3 sequence (DNA): TGTGCCAGCAGCCTCGGACTAGCGGGGGTAGGCGGGGAGCTGTTTTTT. As protein: CASSLGLAGVGGELFF. The entire variable domain, with the rest obtained from reference TRBV9 and TRBJ2-2, is as follows: DSGVTQTPKHLITATGQRVTLRCSPRSGDLSVYWYQQSLDQGLQFLIQYYNGEERAKGNILERFSAQQFPDLHSELNLSSLELGDSALYFCASSLGLAGVGGELFFGEGSRLTVL.

The rearrangement joins TRBV5-1 to TRBJ2-1; D possibly corresponds to TRBD2 (5 bases). V was clipped by 0 bases and J by 4 bases, with 11 bases between them. CDR3 size: 15 residues. In germline, CDR1 is SGHRS, CDR2 YFSETQ. The CDR3, as DNA: TGCGCCAGCAGCTTGGCGGGGTTTCCGTACAATGAGCAGTTCTTC. It yields the protein CASSLAGFPYNEQFF.

The CDR3 loop reads CASSYELAGLPPEQYF. CDR3 sequence (DNA): TGTGCCAGCAGTTACGAGCTAGCGGGGCTACCCCCCGAGCAGTACTTC. The chain links TRBV6-2 or TRBV6-3 to TRBJ2-7; 9 bases line up with TRBD2. CDR1 and CDR2 from the germline V gene are MNHEY and SVGEGT. The CDR3 has 16 amino acids. V trimming: 2 bases; J trimming: 6 bases; junction bases outside the gene matches: 11.

The chain joins TRBV5-6 to TRBJ2-6, with TRBD1 matching over 8 bases. The CDR3 runs 15 residues. Per germline, CDR1 SGHDT and CDR2 YYEEEE. V gave up 4 bases and J gave up 4 bases; unmatched junction bases: 4. CDR3 sequence: CASSRTGSGANVLTF. Written as DNA, the CDR3 is TGTGCCAGCAGCAGGACAGGGTCCGGGGCCAACGTCCTGACTTTC. Using reference TRBV5-6 and TRBJ2-6 for the parts outside the CDR3, the full variable domain is DAGVTQSPTHLIKTRGQQVTLRCSPKSGHDTVSWYQQALGQGPQFIFQYYEEEERQRGNFPDRFSGHQFPNYSSELNVNALLLGDSALYLCASSRTGSGANVLTFGAGSRLTVL.

This chain joins TRBV18 and TRBJ1-3; TRBD1 might be the D (6 bases). Germline V gene lookup returns CDR1 KGHSH and CDR2 LQKENI. This CDR3 is built from 16 residues. V dropped 3 bases and J dropped 4 bases, with 16 bases sitting between them. The CDR3 loop reads CASSPAGVPSGNTIYF. As DNA, the CDR3 is TGTGCCAGCTCACCTGCAGGGGTTCCGTCGGGAAACACCATATATTTT.

CDR3 protein: CASSFMDPEAFF. For the CDR3, the DNA is TGTGCCAGCAGCTTTATGGACCCTGAAGCTTTCTTT. V and J are TRBV7-9 and TRBJ1-1; D gene ambiguous. CDR3 length: 12 amino acids. With 3 bases removed from V and 6 bases from J, the gap between germline ends came to 8 bases. Looked up from germline, CDR1 is SEHNR and CDR2 is FQNEAQ (reference sequence).

This chain connects TRBV12-3 or TRBV12-4 to TRBJ2-7; D call uncertain. The V end lost 1 base, the J end lost 5 bases, and 6 bases lay between the germline ends. This CDR3 contains 12 residues. CDR3 in amino acids: CASSLGYHEQYF. In DNA, the CDR3 is TGTGCCAGCAGTTTAGGTTACCACGAGCAGTACTTC.

This clone has a single count. The chain has TRBV5-1 and TRBJ1-2, with D tentatively TRBD1 (5 bases). CDR3 length: 14 amino acids. Germline assignment: CDR1 SGHRS and CDR2 YFSETQ. Trimming took off 1 base at V and 2 bases at J, with 9 bases between the two ends. This CDR3 is CASSLWGFNYGYTF. The DNA of the CDR3 is TGCGCCAGCAGCTTGTGGGGGTTCAACTATGGCTACACCTTC.